This T cell receptor (beta chain) was found in a study of preoperative IRX-2 immunotherapy in early breast cancer (dated by TCRdb to about 2019). The library came from the immunoSEQ multiplex PCR assay. Drawn from immuneACCESS, this table holds only the in-frame rearrangements with V and J called that TCRdb kept. Clones are partly lost; checked studies trace under half to an unresolved V gene and leave the rest unexplained. The sample profile shows about 3,500 clones; approximately 79% of them were found once. Of the sample, around 13% falls within the top ten clones. Sample treatment or condition, as interpreted from the label and publication: preoperative locoregional IRX-2 cytokine immunotherapy. The samples were obtained from a phase Ib study that tested preoperative, locoregional IRX-2 cytokine immunotherapy meant to prime immune responses. Donors were patients with early-stage breast cancer who received IRX-2 before surgery.

Unmatched junction bases come to 4, with V trimmed by 5 bases and J by 9 bases. The CDR3 covers 13 residues, taking in both the cysteine and the phenylalanine. Only the CDR3 DNA stays, 39 bases, in frame from base 1. CDR1 and CDR2 (MNHGY, SAAAGT) derive from the germline V gene. About this clone: Its specific antigen is unknown. Qualities for individual bases were not recorded, and no much larger clone is one base off.

Source: tumor tissue, taken after IRX-2 immunotherapy. The sequence was obtained from a human donor with breast cancer. The receptor chain draws on TRBV6-8 and TRBJ2-1; 10 bases in the middle match TRBD2. DNA sequence: TGTGCCAGCAGTCTGGGACTAGCGAGTGAGCAGTTCTTC. It translates as CASSLGLASEQFF.